The source of this T cell receptor (beta chain) is a study of T cell responses to AZD1222 COVID-19 vaccine. The protocol was immunoSEQ multiplex PCR, while the TCRdb copy is restricted to in-frame clones and leaves out a portion. The data show 90,000 to 100,000 clones, with about 89% seen just once and roughly 3.7% held by the top ten. As regards this clone: Its antigen is unidentified.

Germline V gene sequence: CDR1 KGHSH, CDR2 LQKENI. This CDR3 is built from 16 residues. The J segment lost 4 bases and the V segment lost 3 bases, leaving 8 bases of the junction unmatched. Study-wide findings and caveats: Every sample of the repertoires postdated the peak T cell response. Most donors were white British and more were female, and clonal diversity was possibly underestimated.

The sequence was collected from an adult in good health. The sequencing used peripheral blood, collected on day 0 of AZD1222 vaccination. The chain combines TRBV18 with TRBJ2-2; 7 nucleotides agree with TRBD1. In DNA, the CDR3 is TGTGCCAGCTCACCTTCAGGACAGGCCCTCACCGGGGAGCTGTTTTTT. It encodes CASSPSGQALTGELFF.